This TCR beta chain stems from a study of blood T cell repertoires in COVID-19. Clones were sequenced by immunoSEQ multiplex PCR, and TCRdb holds only the in-frame ones, with some missing. The sample has 200,000 to 250,000 clones; approximately 90% are singletons. The germline CDR1 and CDR2 sequences are SNHLY and FYNNEI. Between the trimmed V and J ends, which lost 1 base and 6 bases, there was a span of 16 bases. The CDR3 length is 16 residues. The rearrangement uses TRBV2 and TRBJ2-1, with a tentative D call TRBD2 (6 bases). Sequenced sample: PBMCs or T cells enriched from blood (not recorded which). The receptor was isolated from a man aged 45-65 years who had been exposed to COVID-19. The CDR3: CASSEGGTYRGNEQFF. The CDR3 DNA reads TGTGCCAGCAGTGAAGGAGGGACTTACCGGGGCAATGAGCAGTTCTTC.